These 20 T cell receptor beta chains share one sample of origin, sequenced in a study of vaccination and CD4 T cells after COVID-19 (dated by TCRdb to between 2021 and 2022). No cognate antigen is known for these TCRs. The method behind the library was PCR. Sequencing instrument: Illumina iSeq 100. TCR sequencing of DNA from cultured CD4+ T cells used the Oncomine TCR Beta short-read assay at the Johns Hopkins FTIC core. Using fastp at Q25 and MiXCR, TCRdb reprocessed the public reads and kept productive beta chains. When rows share a CDR3 protein, they turn into one entry using the most common DNA and genes. The sample table shows about 18,000 distinct CDR3 sequences, and 56% are seen once. Of the sample, approximately 7.2% is held by the ten largest clones. What this sample's treatment or condition label stands for: approximately nine-day PBMC culture with coronavirus spike peptide pools or control peptides (ViraFEST assay).

The material sequenced was CD4+ T cells from blood, cultured in vitro. These receptors were collected from a human donor who had recovered from COVID-19.

V is TRBV28 and J is TRBJ1-2; perhaps TRBD1 as D (6 bases). From germline, CDR1 is MDHEN and CDR2 SYDVKM. V dropped 4 bases and J dropped 1 base, with 16 bases sitting between them. The CDR3 is made up of 16 amino acids. CDR3 nucleotides: TGTGCCAGCAGTTCCATGGGGGGGCTCTTTAACTATGGCTACACCTTC. Protein sequence: CASSSMGGLFNYGYTF.

The chain couples TRBV29-1 to TRBJ2-2; TRBD1 matches at 9 bases. Germline V lookup: CDR1 SQVTM, CDR2 ANQGSEA. This CDR3 is 15 amino acids long. Trimming at V came to 6 bases and at J to 4 bases, leaving 9 bases not matched to a gene. CDR3 coding DNA: TGCAGCGTCCTCTCACAGGGGGCAGGCACCGGGGAGCTGTTTTTT. Translated: CSVLSQGAGTGELFF.

This clonotype showed up just a few times. This CDR3 is CASNLDRYNEQFF. CDR3 nucleotides: TGCGCCAGCAACCTGGACAGATACAATGAGCAGTTCTTC. The rearrangement joins TRBV5-1 to TRBJ2-1; possible D gene TRBD1, 6 bases. CDR3 length: 13 amino acids. The germline CDR1 and CDR2 sequences are SGHRS and YFSETQ. Trimming stripped 6 bases from V and 4 bases from J, with 11 bases between.

This clonotype showed up just a few times. This chain connects TRBV20-1 to TRBJ1-4, with 8 bases aligning to TRBD1. CDR1 DFQATT and CDR2 SNEGSKA come from the germline V gene (reference sequence). V lost 3 bases and J lost 7; bases outside the gene matches: 7. The CDR3 spans 14 residues. Here the CDR3 reads CSARAQGAIEKLFF. CDR3 sequence (DNA): TGCAGTGCTAGGGCCCAGGGGGCGATTGAAAAACTGTTTTTT.

The chain uses TRBV6-1 and TRBJ2-3; D gene uncertain. The CDR3 is made up of 14 amino acids. V lost 6 bases to trimming and J lost 2 bases, with 12 bases between them. CDR1 MNHNS and CDR2 SASEGT come from the germline V gene. CDR3 nucleotides: TGTGCCAGCAGGGTCACCGGATACACAGATACGCAGTATTTT. Its translation is CASRVTGYTDTQYF.

The chain has TRBV19 and TRBJ1-6; TRBD1 agrees at 10 bases. This CDR3 has 14 amino acids. Germline trimming cut 10 bases from V and 8 bases from J; bases unmatched to any gene: 8. CDR1 LNHDA and CDR2 SQIVND come from the germline V gene (reference sequence). The CDR3 DNA follows: TGTGCCACGTGGGACAGGGGAGGCGATTCACCCCTCCACTTT. The encoded protein is CATWDRGGDSPLHF.

This chain's CDR3 is CSASNRGSSYNEQFF. The CDR3 nucleotides read TGCAGTGCTAGTAACCGGGGAAGCTCCTACAATGAGCAGTTCTTC. The rearrangement joins TRBV20-1 to TRBJ2-1; maybe TRBD2 (5 bases). Germline CDR1 is DFQATT and CDR2 is SNEGSKA (reference sequence). This CDR3 is 15 amino acids long. V lost 3 bases, J lost 0 bases, and 12 bases lay in between.

The genes are TRBV27 and TRBJ2-1, with 13 bases fitting TRBD2. Per germline, CDR1 MNHEY and CDR2 SMNVEV (reference sequence). This CDR3 is built from 20 residues. V lost 5 bases and J lost 0; bases outside the gene matches: 13. The CDR3: CASSPPSLAGGPVSYNEQFF. The CDR3 nucleotides are TGTGCCAGCAGTCCTCCCTCACTAGCGGGAGGGCCAGTCTCCTACAATGAGCAGTTCTTC.

This chain uses TRBV20-1 with TRBJ2-5, with TRBD1 matching over 7 bases. Germline trimming cut 5 bases from V and 5 bases from J; bases unmatched to any gene: 11. Germline V CDR1 and CDR2: DFQATT, SNEGSKA (reference sequence). The CDR3 covers 14 residues. The CDR3 loop reads CSALDRLTRETQYF. CDR3 bases: TGCAGTGCTCTGGACAGGCTGACAAGGGAGACCCAGTACTTC.

The chain uses TRBV27 and TRBJ2-6; D remains unclear. Trimming took off 3 bases at V and 0 bases at J, with 9 bases between the two ends. CDR3 length equals 16 residues. The germline gives CDR1 MNHEY, CDR2 SMNVEV (reference sequence). CDR3 in DNA: TGTGCCAGCAGTTTGTCCATCCACTCTGGGGCCAACGTCCTGACTTTC. Translated: CASSLSIHSGANVLTF.

This chain links TRBV18 with TRBJ2-3; D is perhaps TRBD1 (5 bases). The CDR3 totals 16 residues. The germline V and J ends were trimmed by 0 bases and 2 bases, with 12 bases remaining between them. Germline CDR1 KGHSH, CDR2 LQKENI. The DNA of the CDR3 is TGTGCCAGCTCACCACCGGGGCTGCGGACCACAGATACGCAGTATTTT. Its translation is CASSPPGLRTTDTQYF.

The V gene is TRBV5-4, the J gene TRBJ1-1, with 12 bases that match TRBD1. Germline CDR1 is SGHNT and CDR2 is YYREEE (reference sequence). The J segment lost 6 bases and the V segment lost 5 bases, leaving 8 bases of the junction unmatched. This CDR3 spans 15 amino acids. The CDR3 region is CASRSPGQGAAEAFF. The CDR3 coding sequence is TGTGCCAGCAGGTCCCCGGGACAGGGGGCGGCTGAAGCTTTCTTT.

In its sample, this clonotype was seen once. The chain is built from TRBV6-5 and TRBJ2-2, with no clear D. Germline V lookup: CDR1 MNHEY, CDR2 SVGAGI. Trimming removed 3 bases from V and 6 bases from J, with 14 bases in between. The CDR3 is 15 residues long. CDR3 DNA sequence: TGTGCCAGCAGTTATCTTAGAGACCCGGCCGGGGAGCTGTTTTTT. Protein sequence: CASSYLRDPAGELFF.

V usage is TRBV30 and J usage is TRBJ1-1, with no clear D. V lost 4 bases to trimming and J lost 1 base, with 16 bases between them. The CDR3 is 15 residues long. Per the germline V gene, CDR1 is GTSNPN and CDR2 is SVGIG (reference sequence). The CDR3 here is CAWISREGGNTEAFF. The CDR3 DNA reads as TGTGCCTGGATCTCACGGGAGGGAGGGAACACTGAAGCTTTCTTT.

In its sample, this clonotype is large (0.1 to 1%). CDR3 loop: CASSDGRGQPQHF. The DNA for the CDR3 is TGTGCCAGCAGTGATGGCCGCGGTCAGCCCCAGCATTTT. V gene TRBV25-1 combines with J gene TRBJ1-5, with no clear D. From germline, CDR1 is MGHDK and CDR2 SYGVNS. The CDR3 has 13 amino acids. The V and J ends lost 3 bases and 6 bases respectively, with 9 bases between them.

The chain employs TRBV7-8 and TRBJ2-7; a weak D match, TRBD1 (6 bases). The germline V gene encodes CDR1 SGHVS and CDR2 FQNEAQ. V shed 0 bases and J shed 6 bases, with 21 bases lying between them. The CDR3 is made up of 17 amino acids. DNA of the CDR3: TGTGCCAGCAGCTTAGCGCGGATCAGAGCAGGGGCTTCCGAGCAGTACTTC. Translation gives CASSLARIRAGASEQYF.

This clonotype showed up just a few times. This chain links TRBV25-1 with TRBJ1-5; no clear D gene. Per the germline V gene, CDR1 is MGHDK and CDR2 is SYGVNS. The V end was cut by 6 bases, the J end by 0 bases, with 9 bases between. CDR3 length: 14 amino acids. CDR3 amino acids: CASRPRYSNQPQHF. In nucleotides, the CDR3 is TGTGCCAGCAGACCAAGGTATAGCAATCAGCCCCAGCATTTT.

The chain recombines TRBV27 with TRBJ2-2, with D perhaps TRBD1 or TRBD2 (6 bases each). Per the germline V gene, CDR1 is MNHEY and CDR2 is SMNVEV (reference sequence). V lost 3 bases and J lost 6, with 14 bases in between. The CDR3 runs 15 residues. The CDR3 DNA sequence: TGTGCCAGCAGTTTCGGGGGCTCTAGGTCCGGGGAGCTGTTTTTT. Its translation: CASSFGGSRSGELFF.

The CDR3 region is CASSPHRGGRHSGANVLTF. The CDR3 bases are TGTGCCAGCAGCCCCCACCGTGGGGGACGACACTCTGGGGCCAACGTCCTGACTTTC. The chain couples TRBV7-8 to TRBJ2-6; either TRBD1 or TRBD2 may fit D (5 bases each). Germline loops: CDR1 SGHVS, CDR2 FQNEAQ. V was trimmed by 5 bases and J by 0 bases, leaving 20 bases between them. The CDR3 covers 19 residues. Looking up the rest from reference TRBV7-8 and TRBJ2-6 gives the full variable domain: GAGVSQSPRYKVAKRGQDVALRCDPISGHVSLFWYQQALGQGPEFLTYFQNEAQLDKSGLPSDRFFAERPEGSVSTLKIQRTQQEDSAVYLCASSPHRGGRHSGANVLTFGAGSRLTVL.

V and J are TRBV20-1 and TRBJ2-5; a weak D match, TRBD2 (5 bases). V lost 3 bases and J 2 bases, leaving 7 bases between the germline ends. The CDR3 loop spans 12 amino acids. Per germline, CDR1 DFQATT and CDR2 SNEGSKA (reference sequence). The CDR3 loop reads CSARDFQETQYF. CDR3 sequence (DNA): TGCAGTGCTAGGGACTTTCAAGAGACCCAGTACTTC.